The sequence of this T cell receptor beta chain was determined in a study of blood T cell repertoires in COVID-19. CDR3 length: 14 residues. V lost 2 bases, J lost 3 bases, and 10 bases lay in between. Per germline, CDR1 MRHNA and CDR2 SNTAGT. Only in-frame clones appear in the TCRdb table, and some are missing; sequencing was by immunoSEQ multiplex PCR. The table lists some 220,000 clones, around 80% of them singletons. J is TRBJ1-2 and V is TRBV6-4, with a tentative D call TRBD1 (6 bases). Material: peripheral blood. The TCR was taken from a human donor in a cohort sampled during active COVID-19. This CDR3 reads CASSDRQGHYGYTF. CDR3 DNA sequence: TGTGCCAGCAGTGACCGCCAGGGGCACTATGGCTACACCTTC.